This T cell receptor beta chain was sequenced for a study of cytomegalovirus exposure and HLA in healthy donors. This CDR3 comprises 13 residues. Trimming cost V 4 bases and J 4 bases, with 7 bases left between them. CDR1 and CDR2 (germline): SGHDN, FVKESK. 13 Jbeta primers and 60 Vbeta primers were used for the PCR. This table comes from immunoSEQ multiplex PCR, and its TCRdb copy is limited to in-frame clones, with some not included. The table includes around 91,000 clones, around nine tenths detected once. The specimen was PBMCs. The chain combines TRBV14 with TRBJ1-4; D remains ambiguous. The TCR was taken from a man aged 25-45 years in good health and CMV-seropositive. The CDR3 protein is CASSRALNEKLFF. The CDR3 nucleotides read TGTGCCAGCAGCCGGGCCCTTAATGAAAAACTGTTTTTT.